This TCR beta chain originates from a study of cytomegalovirus exposure and HLA in healthy donors. CDR1 and CDR2 (germline): SGHKS, YYEKEE (reference sequence). The CDR3 contains 15 residues. V was pared by 0 bases and J by 2 bases, with 9 bases between. A remark on this clone: Its specificity is not known.

The PCR ran on 60 Vbeta and 13 Jbeta primers. The table came from immunoSEQ multiplex PCR; TCRdb's copy has only in-frame clones and leaves some out. The profile shows roughly 130,000 clones, roughly 75% of them singletons. Regarding the study as a whole: Later work associated roughly 17,000 TCR beta sequences with HLA alleles at 0.05 false discovery rate. 87-base-pair reads could not separate some V segments, including TRBV6-2 and TRBV6-3. Among TCR beta chains, those listed as cytomegalovirus-associated numbered around 180. The authors assumed roughly uniform sequencing depth across donors for presence/absence analyses.

The chain couples TRBV5-5 to TRBJ2-1; TRBD2 is a possible D gene (6 bases). Material for sequencing was PBMCs. The sequence was collected from a man between 25 and 39 years old in good health and CMV-seronegative. The CDR3 bases are TGTGCCAGCAGCTTGGACGGGAGAACCTACAATGAGCAGTTCTTC. Translated: CASSLDGRTYNEQFF.